The 17 T cell receptor beta chains listed next were all sequenced from one sample in a study of beta chain features in type 1 diabetes. Study-level results: All four CD4+ subsets from Type 1 diabetes patients carried moderately but significantly shorter TCRB CDR3s.

Since all of the isolated RNA was reverse transcribed, expressed TCRB transcripts were what got sequenced. Here immunoSEQ multiplex PCR was the method, and the copy in TCRdb shows in-frame clones only, minus some. Of hundreds of thousands of clones detected, roughly 12% appear once; the ten largest clones hold less than 0.025%. Antigen specificity for these receptors is unknown. Specimen: naive CD4+ T cells from blood. These receptors were taken from a man between 18 and 29 years old with type 1 diabetes.

This rearrangement joins TRBV7-6 to TRBJ2-5; the D gene is possibly TRBD1 (6 bases). CDR1 and CDR2 from the germline V gene are SGHVS and FNYEAQ. With 11 bases removed from V and 5 bases from J, the gap between germline ends came to 15 bases. There are 12 residues in the CDR3. This CDR3 is CASTGSSETQYF. The CDR3 DNA reads TGTGCCTCTACAGGGAGTAGCGAGACCCAGTACTTC. Drawing the rest from reference TRBV7-6 and TRBJ2-5, the complete variable domain is GAGVSQSPRYKVTKRGQDVALRCDPISGHVSLYWYRQALGQGPEFLTYFNYEAQQDKSGLPNDRFSAERPEGSISTLTIQRTEQRDSAMYRCASTGSSETQYFGPGTRLLVL.

The chain has TRBV5-6 and TRBJ1-2, with D unclear. Germline loops: CDR1 SGHDT, CDR2 YYEEEE. Trimming removed 1 base from V and 4 bases from J, with 5 bases in between. The CDR3 has 12 residues. The CDR3 protein is CASSLPGYGYTF. As DNA, the CDR3 is TGTGCCAGCAGCTTGCCCGGCTATGGCTACACCTTC.

This clone turned up a few times. This chain links TRBV6-1 with TRBJ1-1, with 8 bases identical to TRBD1. The V gene's germline CDR1 is MNHNS and CDR2 SASEGT. The junction had 3 bases not matched to a gene; V was cut back by 6 bases and J by 3 bases. The CDR3 covers 13 residues. CDR3 residues: CASRGQGHTEAFF. DNA of the CDR3: TGTGCCAGCAGAGGACAGGGCCACACTGAAGCTTTCTTT.

The table lists this clone with a few counts. Other DNA sequences in this sample translate to the same CDR3. The chain couples TRBV30 to TRBJ1-2; D gene unclear. The CDR3 sequence is 13 residues long. The V end was cut by 0 bases, the J end by 2 bases, with 7 bases between. Per the germline V gene, CDR1 is GTSNPN and CDR2 is SVGIG (reference sequence). CDR3 region: CAWSVLDNYGYTF. The CDR3 DNA follows: TGTGCCTGGAGTGTACTCGACAACTATGGCTACACCTTC.

This clone was observed a handful of times. The rearrangement links TRBV7-9 to TRBJ2-5; 7 bases line up with TRBD1. Germline CDR1 is SEHNR and CDR2 is FQNEAQ (reference sequence). CDR3 length: 15 residues. Unmatched junction bases numbered 11, after V lost 8 bases and J lost 2 bases. The CDR3 sequence is CASGLLGTEQETQYF. DNA of the CDR3: TGTGCCAGCGGTCTACTCGGGACAGAACAAGAGACCCAGTACTTC. The complete variable domain, with remaining parts taken from reference TRBV7-9 and TRBJ2-5, reads DTGVSQNPRHKITKRGQNVTFRCDPISEHNRLYWYRQTLGQGPEFLTYFQNEAQLEKSRLLSDRFSAERPKGSFSTLEIQRTEQGDSAMYLCASGLLGTEQETQYFGPGTRLLVL.

This clone was detected a few times. Other DNA variants within this sample encode the same CDR3. V usage is TRBV5-1 and J usage is TRBJ2-1; a possible D gene is TRBD1 (6 bases). Trimming stripped 2 bases from V and 1 base from J, with 7 bases between. Germline CDR1 SGHRS, CDR2 YFSETQ. This CDR3 spans 14 amino acids. CDR3 nucleotides: TGCGCCAGCAGCTTAGGGGGATCCTACAATGAGCAGTTCTTC. It specifies CASSLGGSYNEQFF.

This clone occurred a few times. DNA of the CDR3: TGTGCCAGCAGTTACCAGGGATCGGGGGAGACCCAGTACTTC. This sequence encodes CASSYQGSGETQYF. V usage is TRBV6-5 and J usage is TRBJ2-5; D may be TRBD1 or TRBD2 (5 bases each). This CDR3 is built from 14 residues. V was pared by 2 bases and J by 5 bases, with 12 bases between. Germline V gene sequence: CDR1 MNHEY, CDR2 SVGAGI.

This clone was observed a handful of times. The chain joins TRBV30 to TRBJ2-2; tentatively, D is TRBD1 (6 bases). Germline CDR1 GTSNPN, CDR2 SVGIG (reference sequence). Trimming left V 4 bases short and J 6 bases short, with 9 bases between. This CDR3 has 12 amino acids. CDR3 region: CAWTRQAGELFF. In nucleotides, the CDR3 is TGTGCCTGGACCCGACAGGCCGGGGAGCTGTTTTTT.

The V gene is TRBV27, the J gene TRBJ1-1; D call uncertain. This CDR3 contains 14 residues. CDR1 and CDR2 from the germline V gene are MNHEY and SMNVEV (reference sequence). Trimming took 0 bases from V and 4 from J, leaving 9 bases between them. The DNA of the CDR3 is TGTGCCAGCAGTTTATCGGTGCAGCTCACTGAAGCTTTCTTT. Amino acids: CASSLSVQLTEAFF.

This clone was seen more than once but under ten times. V and J are TRBV6-5 and TRBJ2-1; the match to TRBD2 covers 7 bases. V shed 6 bases, J shed 1 base, and the junction held 3 bases outside the gene matches. Germline V gives CDR1 MNHEY, CDR2 SVGAGI. CDR3 length: 14 residues. CDR3: CASSGGNSYNEQFF. Written as DNA, the CDR3 is TGTGCCAGCAGCGGGGGGAATTCCTACAATGAGCAGTTCTTC.

The CDR3 nucleotides read TGTGCCAGCAGCGTGTCGGCAGCTGGGCAGTACTTC. Residues: CASSVSAAGQYF. V is TRBV28 and J is TRBJ2-7; D is uncertain. V was cut by 6 bases and J by 9 bases, with 15 bases left in between. CDR3 length: 12 amino acids. Germline V CDR1 and CDR2: MDHEN, SYDVKM.

On this clone: The final CDR3 position lacks the conserved phenylalanine or tryptophan, pointing to a likely read error. The limits of the CDR3 on the DNA are not certain, so only TCRdb's listed CDR3 is given. This chain links TRBV21-1 with TRBJ1-1. TRBV21-1 represents a pseudogene. The CDR3 spans 9 residues, counting both ends. The CDR3 sequence is CASSKTGSV.

The chain couples TRBV30 to TRBJ1-1; D is undetermined. This CDR3 region has 14 residues. Trimming removed 0 bases at V and 1 base at J, with 9 bases between. Germline CDR1 reads GTSNPN; CDR2 reads SVGIG (reference sequence). In DNA form, the CDR3 reads TGTGCCTGGAGTGTAACAGATGGGAACACTGAAGCTTTCTTT. Its protein product is CAWSVTDGNTEAFF.

J is TRBJ1-1 and V is TRBV2, with 8 bases lining up with TRBD1. Germline-derived CDR1 and CDR2 are SNHLY and FYNNEI. The V segment lost 0 bases and the J segment 2 bases; nucleotides outside the gene matches: 2. This CDR3 has 15 residues. The CDR3 nucleotides read TGTGCCAGCAGTGAAGCTGGACAGGGCAACACTGAAGCTTTCTTT. It translates to CASSEAGQGNTEAFF.

The V and J genes are TRBV27 and TRBJ1-1; the D gene is possibly TRBD1 (6 bases). Germline CDR1 MNHEY, CDR2 SMNVEV (reference sequence). The V gene lost 4 bases and the J gene lost 1 base, with 13 bases spanning the gap. This CDR3 has 15 residues. The CDR3: CASSSRPDRNTEAFF. The DNA of the CDR3 is TGTGCCAGCAGTTCCCGGCCGGACAGGAACACTGAAGCTTTCTTT.

A remark on this clone: The junction and the germline gene differ at one end; a read error may be behind it. V gene TRBV30 combines with J gene TRBJ2-7; no clear D gene. This CDR3 is built from 12 residues. Germline V lookup: CDR1 GTSNPN, CDR2 SVGIG (reference sequence). Written as DNA, the CDR3 is TGTGCCTGGGGTGGGTTGCACGGTGTGGCAAACTTC. It is translated as CAWGGLHGVANF.

This clone appeared a few times. The chain carries TRBV29-1 and TRBJ1-1; D is perhaps TRBD1 (5 bases). CDR1 and CDR2 from the germline V gene are SQVTM and ANQGSEA. Trimming stripped 3 bases from V and 5 bases from J, with 13 bases between. CDR3 length: 13 residues. The CDR3 protein is CSVDTGRWTEAFF. As DNA, the CDR3 is TGCAGCGTTGATACAGGACGGTGGACTGAAGCTTTCTTT.